This section outlines one T cell receptor beta chain sequence together with its context. Its matching antigen is unknown. The repertoire was sequenced with immunoSEQ multiplex PCR; TCRdb's copy has only in-frame clones and lacks some. The data hold approximately 160,000 clones, with approximately 90% observed a single time. Germline CDR1 reads MNHEY; CDR2 reads SVGAGI. Unmatched junction bases numbered 3, after V lost 0 bases and J lost 0 bases. This CDR3 region has 16 residues. The sample originates from a study of T cell responses to AZD1222 COVID-19 vaccine. The study's findings and limits: Mostly white British, mostly female donors; authors suggested clonal diversity may be underestimated. Nearly half of spike-specific TCRs reportedly go after variant regions that carry no mutations. Repertoires were collected only later (after the peak T cell response had occurred).

This TCR was sampled from an adult in good health. V usage is TRBV6-5 and J usage is TRBJ1-2; TRBD1 matches at 8 bases. The source was peripheral blood, collected on day 0 of AZD1222 vaccination. The CDR3 is CASSYSRTGSNYGYTF. The CDR3 DNA reads as TGTGCCAGCAGTTACTCCCGGACAGGGTCTAACTATGGCTACACCTTC.